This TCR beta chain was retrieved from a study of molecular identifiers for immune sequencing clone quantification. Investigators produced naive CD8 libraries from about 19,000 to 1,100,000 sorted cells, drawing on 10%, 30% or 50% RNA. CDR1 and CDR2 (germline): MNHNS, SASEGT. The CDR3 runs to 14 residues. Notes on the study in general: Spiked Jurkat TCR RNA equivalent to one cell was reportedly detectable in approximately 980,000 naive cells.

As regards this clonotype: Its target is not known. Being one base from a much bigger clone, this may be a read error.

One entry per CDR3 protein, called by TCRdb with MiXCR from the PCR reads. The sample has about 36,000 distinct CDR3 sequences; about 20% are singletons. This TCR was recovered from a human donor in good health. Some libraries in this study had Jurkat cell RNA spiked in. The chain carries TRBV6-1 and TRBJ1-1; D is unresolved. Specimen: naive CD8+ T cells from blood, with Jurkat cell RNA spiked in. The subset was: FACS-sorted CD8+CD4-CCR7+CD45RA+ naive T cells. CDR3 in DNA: TGTGCCAGCAGTGATGCGTTGAAAGTTACTGAAACTTTCTTT. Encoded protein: CASSDALKVTETFF.